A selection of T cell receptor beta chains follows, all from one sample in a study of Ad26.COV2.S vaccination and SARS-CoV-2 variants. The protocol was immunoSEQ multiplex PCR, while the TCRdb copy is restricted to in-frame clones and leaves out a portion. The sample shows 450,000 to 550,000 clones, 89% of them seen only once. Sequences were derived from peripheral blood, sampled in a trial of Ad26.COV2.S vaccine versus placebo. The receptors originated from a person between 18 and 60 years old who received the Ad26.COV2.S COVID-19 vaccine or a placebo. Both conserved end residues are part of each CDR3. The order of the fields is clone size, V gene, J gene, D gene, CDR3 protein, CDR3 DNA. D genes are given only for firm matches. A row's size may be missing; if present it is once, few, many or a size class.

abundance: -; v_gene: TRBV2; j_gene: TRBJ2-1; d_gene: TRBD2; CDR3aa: CASTRERGLLSYNEQFF; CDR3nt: TGTGCCAGCACGAGGGAGCGGGGACTCCTCTCCTACAATGAGCAGTTCTTC
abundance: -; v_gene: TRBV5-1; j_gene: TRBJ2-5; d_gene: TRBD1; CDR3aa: CASSSWDRKETQYF; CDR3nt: TGCGCCAGCAGCTCCTGGGACAGAAAGGAGACCCAGTACTTC
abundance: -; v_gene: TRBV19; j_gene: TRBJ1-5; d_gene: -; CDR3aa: CASMVRAANDQPQHF; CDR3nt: TGTGCCAGTATGGTCAGGGCGGCGAATGATCAGCCCCAGCATTTT
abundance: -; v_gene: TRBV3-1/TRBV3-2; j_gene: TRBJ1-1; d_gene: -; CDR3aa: CASRDTANTEAFF; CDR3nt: TGTGCCAGCAGAGACACAGCGAACACTGAAGCTTTCTTT
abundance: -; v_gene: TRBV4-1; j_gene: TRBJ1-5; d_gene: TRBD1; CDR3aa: CASSQDGTGLGNQPQHF; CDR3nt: TGCGCCAGCAGCCAAGACGGGACAGGGTTAGGGAATCAGCCCCAGCATTTT
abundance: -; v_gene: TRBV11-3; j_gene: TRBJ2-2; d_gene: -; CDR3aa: CASRDRNTGELFF; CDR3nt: TGTGCCAGCAGGGATAGAAACACCGGGGAGCTGTTTTTT
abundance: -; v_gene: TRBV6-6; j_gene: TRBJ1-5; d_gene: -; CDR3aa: CASSPEGTRRDQPQHF; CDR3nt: TGTGCCAGCAGTCCCGAGGGAACTAGGCGAGATCAGCCCCAGCATTTT
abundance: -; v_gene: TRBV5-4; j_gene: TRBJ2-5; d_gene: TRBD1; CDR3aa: CASSSGQLQETQYF; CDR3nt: TGTGCCAGCAGCTCGGGACAGCTCCAAGAGACCCAGTACTTC
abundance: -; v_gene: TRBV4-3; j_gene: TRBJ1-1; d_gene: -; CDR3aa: CASSQGRYTEAFF; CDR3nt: TGCGCCAGCAGCCAGGGAAGATACACTGAAGCTTTCTTT
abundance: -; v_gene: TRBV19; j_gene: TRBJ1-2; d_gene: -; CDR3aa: CASSIQGRINYGYTF; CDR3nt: TGTGCCAGTAGTATCCAGGGGCGGATTAACTATGGCTACACCTTC
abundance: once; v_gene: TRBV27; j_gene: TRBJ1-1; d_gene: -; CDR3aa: CASSLWGEAEAFF; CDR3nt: TGTGCCAGCAGTTTATGGGGGGAGGCAGAAGCTTTCTTT
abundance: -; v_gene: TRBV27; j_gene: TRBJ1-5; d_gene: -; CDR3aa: CASSFRPDSNQPQHF; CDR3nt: TGTGCCAGCAGTTTCAGGCCGGATAGCAATCAGCCCCAGCATTTT
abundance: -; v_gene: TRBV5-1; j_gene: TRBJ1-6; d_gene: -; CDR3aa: CASSLQGLGNSPLHF; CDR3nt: TGCGCCAGCAGCTTACAGGGCCTCGGGAATTCACCCCTCCACTTT
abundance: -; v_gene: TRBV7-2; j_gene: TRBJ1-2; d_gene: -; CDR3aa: CASSLGRVHYGYTF; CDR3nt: TGTGCCAGCAGCTTAGGGAGGGTACACTATGGCTACACCTTC
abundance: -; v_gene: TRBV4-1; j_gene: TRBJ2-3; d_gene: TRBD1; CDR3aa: CASSQGDRVADTQYF; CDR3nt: TGCGCCAGCAGCCAAGGTGACAGGGTCGCAGATACGCAGTATTTT
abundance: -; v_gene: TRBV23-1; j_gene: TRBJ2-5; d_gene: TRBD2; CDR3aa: CASSQSKGTSGRDQETQYF; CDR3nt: TGCGCCAGCAGTCAATCGAAGGGGACTAGCGGGAGAGACCAAGAGACCCAGTACTTC
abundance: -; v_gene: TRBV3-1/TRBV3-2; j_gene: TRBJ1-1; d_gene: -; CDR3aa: CASSLDLSGRTEAFF; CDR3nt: TGTGCCAGCAGCCTTGACCTCTCAGGGAGGACTGAAGCTTTCTTT
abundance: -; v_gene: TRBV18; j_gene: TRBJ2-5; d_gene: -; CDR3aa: CASSPRQETQYF; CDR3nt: TGTGCCAGCTCACCCAGACAAGAGACCCAGTACTTC
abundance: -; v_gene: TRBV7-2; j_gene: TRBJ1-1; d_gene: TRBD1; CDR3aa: CASSSSDRGQNTEAFF; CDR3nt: TGTGCCAGCAGCTCCTCAGACAGGGGGCAGAACACTGAAGCTTTCTTT
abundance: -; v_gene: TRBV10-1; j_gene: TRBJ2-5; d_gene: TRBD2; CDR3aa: CASSLAGESSQTQYF; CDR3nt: TGCGCCAGCAGTTTAGCGGGAGAAAGTTCTCAGACCCAGTACTTC
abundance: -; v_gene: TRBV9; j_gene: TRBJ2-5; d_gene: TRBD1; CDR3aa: CASSPRQGRETQYF; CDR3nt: TGTGCCAGCAGCCCTCGACAGGGACGGGAGACCCAGTACTTC
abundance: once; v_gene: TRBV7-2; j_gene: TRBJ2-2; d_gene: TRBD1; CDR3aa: CASRGDRGRFGELFF; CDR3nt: TGTGCCAGCAGAGGGGACAGGGGGCGGTTCGGGGAGCTGTTTTTT
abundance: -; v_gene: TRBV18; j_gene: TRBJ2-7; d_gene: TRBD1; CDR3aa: CASSPRTGSYEQYF; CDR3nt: TGTGCCAGCTCGCCCCGGACAGGCTCCTACGAGCAGTACTTC
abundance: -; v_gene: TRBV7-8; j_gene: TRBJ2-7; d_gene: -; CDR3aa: CASSQGGYEQYF; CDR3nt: TGTGCCAGCAGCCAAGGGGGGTACGAGCAGTACTTC
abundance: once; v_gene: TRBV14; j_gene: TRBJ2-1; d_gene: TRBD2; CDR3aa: CASSLAPGRGEQFF; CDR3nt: TGTGCCAGCAGCCTTGCGCCAGGGAGGGGTGAGCAGTTCTTC
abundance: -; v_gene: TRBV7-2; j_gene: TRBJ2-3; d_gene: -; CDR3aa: CASSLDWGGTDTQYF; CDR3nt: TGTGCCAGCAGCTTAGATTGGGGAGGCACAGATACGCAGTATTTT
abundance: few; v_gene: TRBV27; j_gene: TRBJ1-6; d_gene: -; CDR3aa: CASSYYNSPLHF; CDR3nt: TGTGCCAGCAGTTACTATAATTCACCCCTCCACTTT
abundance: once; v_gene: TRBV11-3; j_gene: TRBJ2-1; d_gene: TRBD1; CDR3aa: CASSARDRDNEQFF; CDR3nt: TGTGCCAGCAGCGCCCGGGACAGGGATAATGAGCAGTTCTTC
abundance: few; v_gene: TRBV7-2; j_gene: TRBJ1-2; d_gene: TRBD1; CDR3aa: CATTDRGLLRGYTF; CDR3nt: TGTGCCACCACCGACAGGGGTCTCTTGAGGGGCTACACCTTC
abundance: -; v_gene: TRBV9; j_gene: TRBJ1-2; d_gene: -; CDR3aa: CASSEGGGYTF; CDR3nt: TGTGCCAGCAGCGAGGGGGGCGGCTACACCTTC
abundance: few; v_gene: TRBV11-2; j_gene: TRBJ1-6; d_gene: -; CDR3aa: CASSQYRARNSPLHF; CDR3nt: TGTGCCAGCAGCCAGTACAGGGCGCGGAATTCACCCCTCCACTTT
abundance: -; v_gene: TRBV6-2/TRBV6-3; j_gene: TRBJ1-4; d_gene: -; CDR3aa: CASSSQRLLNEKLFF; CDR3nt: TGTGCCAGCAGTTCCCAGAGATTGCTTAATGAAAAACTGTTTTTT